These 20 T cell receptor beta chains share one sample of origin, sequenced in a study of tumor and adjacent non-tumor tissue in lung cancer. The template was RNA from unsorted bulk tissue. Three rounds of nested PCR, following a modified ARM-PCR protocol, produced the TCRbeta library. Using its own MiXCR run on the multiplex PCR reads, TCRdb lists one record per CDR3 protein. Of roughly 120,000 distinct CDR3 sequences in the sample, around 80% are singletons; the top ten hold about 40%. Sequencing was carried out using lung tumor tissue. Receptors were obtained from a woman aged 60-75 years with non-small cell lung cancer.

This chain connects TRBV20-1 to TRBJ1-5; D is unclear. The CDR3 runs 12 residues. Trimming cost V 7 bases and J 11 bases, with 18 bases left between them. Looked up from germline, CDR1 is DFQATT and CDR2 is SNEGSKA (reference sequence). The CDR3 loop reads CSGGRRNHSQHF. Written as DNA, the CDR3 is TGCAGTGGCGGGAGACGCAATCACTCCCAGCATTTT.

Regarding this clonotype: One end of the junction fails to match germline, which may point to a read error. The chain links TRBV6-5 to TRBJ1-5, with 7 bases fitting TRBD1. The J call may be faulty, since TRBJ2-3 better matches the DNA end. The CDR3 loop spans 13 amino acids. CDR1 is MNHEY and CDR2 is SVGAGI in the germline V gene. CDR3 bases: TGTACCAGCAGTTACGCAATGGGACAGCCCCAGTATTTT. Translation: CTSSYAMGQPQYF.

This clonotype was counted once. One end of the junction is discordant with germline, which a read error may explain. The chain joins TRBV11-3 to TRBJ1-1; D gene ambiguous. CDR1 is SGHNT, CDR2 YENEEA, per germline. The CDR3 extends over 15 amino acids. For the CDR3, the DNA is TGTGCCAACAGCTTATTTTCGGGGAGAGGCACTGAAGCTTTCTTT. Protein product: CANSLFSGRGTEAFF.

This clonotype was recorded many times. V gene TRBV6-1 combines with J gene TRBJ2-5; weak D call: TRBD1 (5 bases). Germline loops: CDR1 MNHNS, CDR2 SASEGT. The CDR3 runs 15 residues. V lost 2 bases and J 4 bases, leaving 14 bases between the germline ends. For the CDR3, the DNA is TGTGCCAGCAGTGAACCCGGACATCCTGTAGAGACCCAGTACTTC. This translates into CASSEPGHPVETQYF.

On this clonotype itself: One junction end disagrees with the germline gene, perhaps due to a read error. In DNA, the CDR3 is TGTGCCAGTAGCTTACAGGCAGGGCGCACCGGGGAGCTGTTTTTT. This sequence encodes CASSLQAGRTGELFF. The V gene is TRBV11-2, the J gene TRBJ2-2; a weak D match, TRBD1 (5 bases). The CDR3 contains 15 residues. The germline V gene has CDR1 SGHAT and CDR2 FQNNGV.

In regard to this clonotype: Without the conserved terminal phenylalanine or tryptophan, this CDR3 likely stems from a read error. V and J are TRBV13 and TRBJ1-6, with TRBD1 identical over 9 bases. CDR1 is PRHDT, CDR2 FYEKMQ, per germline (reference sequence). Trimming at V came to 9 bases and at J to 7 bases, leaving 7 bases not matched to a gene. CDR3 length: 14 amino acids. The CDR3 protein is CASNGQGRNSPLHS. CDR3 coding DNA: TGTGCCAGTAATGGACAGGGGAGGAATTCACCCCTCCACTCT.

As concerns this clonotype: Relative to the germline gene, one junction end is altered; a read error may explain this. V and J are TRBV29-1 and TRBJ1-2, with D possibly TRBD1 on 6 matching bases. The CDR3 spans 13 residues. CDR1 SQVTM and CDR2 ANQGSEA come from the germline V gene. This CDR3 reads CRVEEGDVRGYTF. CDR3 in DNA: TGCAGAGTTGAAGAGGGGGACGTGCGGGGCTACACGTTC. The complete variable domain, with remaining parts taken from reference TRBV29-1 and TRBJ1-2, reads SAVISQKPSRDICQRGTSLTIQCQVDSQVTMMFWYRQQPGQSLTLIATANQGSEATYESGFVIDKFPISRPNLTFSTLTVSNMSPEDSSIYLCRVEEGDVRGYTFGSGTRLTVV.

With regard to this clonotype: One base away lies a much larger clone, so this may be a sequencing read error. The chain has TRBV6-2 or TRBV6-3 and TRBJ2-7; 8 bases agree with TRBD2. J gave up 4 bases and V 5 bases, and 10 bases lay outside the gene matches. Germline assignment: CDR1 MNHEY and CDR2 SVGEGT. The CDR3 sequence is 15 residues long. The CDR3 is CASSHPSGLLYEQYF. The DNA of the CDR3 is TGTGCCAGCAGTCATCCTAGCGGGTTGTTATACGAGCAGTACTTC.

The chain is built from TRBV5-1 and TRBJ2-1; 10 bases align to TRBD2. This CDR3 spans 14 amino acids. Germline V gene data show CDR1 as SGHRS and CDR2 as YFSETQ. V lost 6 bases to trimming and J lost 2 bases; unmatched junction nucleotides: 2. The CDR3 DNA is TGCGCCAGCACGAGCGGGGGGGCCTACAATGAGCAGTTCTTC. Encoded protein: CASTSGGAYNEQFF.

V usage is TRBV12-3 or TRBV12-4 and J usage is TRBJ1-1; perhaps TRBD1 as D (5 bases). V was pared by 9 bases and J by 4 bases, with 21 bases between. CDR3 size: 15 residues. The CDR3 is CASSRRSGSSTEAFF. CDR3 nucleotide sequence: TGTGCCAGTAGCCGGAGATCAGGGTCGAGCACTGAAGCTTTCTTT.

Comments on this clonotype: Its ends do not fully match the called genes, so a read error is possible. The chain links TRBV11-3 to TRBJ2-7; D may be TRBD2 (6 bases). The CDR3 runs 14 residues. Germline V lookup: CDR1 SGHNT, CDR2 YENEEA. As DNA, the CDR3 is TGTGCCAGCAGCTTAGATACGGGAGTCTACAAGCAGTACTTC. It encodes CASSLDTGVYKQYF.

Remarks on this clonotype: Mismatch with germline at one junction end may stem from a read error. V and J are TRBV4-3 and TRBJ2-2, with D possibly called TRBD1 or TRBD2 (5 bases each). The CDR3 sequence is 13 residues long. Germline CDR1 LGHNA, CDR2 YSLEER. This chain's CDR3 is CASSHRGTGELCF. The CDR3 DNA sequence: TGCGCCAGCAGCCATCGAGGGACCGGGGAGCTGTGTTTT.

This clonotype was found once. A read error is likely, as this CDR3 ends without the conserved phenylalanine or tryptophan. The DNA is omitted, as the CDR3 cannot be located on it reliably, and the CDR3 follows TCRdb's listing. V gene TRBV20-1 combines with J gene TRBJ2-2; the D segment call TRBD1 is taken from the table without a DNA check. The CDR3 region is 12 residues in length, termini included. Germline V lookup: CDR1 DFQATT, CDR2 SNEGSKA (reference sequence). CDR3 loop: CSANGQTGELFS.

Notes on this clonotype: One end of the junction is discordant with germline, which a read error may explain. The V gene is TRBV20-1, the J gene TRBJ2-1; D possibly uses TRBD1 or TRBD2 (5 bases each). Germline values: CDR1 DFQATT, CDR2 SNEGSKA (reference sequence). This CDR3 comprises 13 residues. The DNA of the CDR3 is TGCAGTACTAGAAGGGACCAATACAATAAGGAGTTCTTC. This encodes CSTRRDQYNKEFF.

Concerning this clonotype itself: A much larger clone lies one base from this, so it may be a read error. CDR3 DNA sequence: TGCAGTGCTAGGCCAGGGGCCAAGGTAGATACGCAGTATTTT. This encodes CSARPGAKVDTQYF. The J gene is TRBJ2-3, the V gene TRBV20-1, with D possibly matching TRBD1 (6 bases). V lost 3 bases to trimming and J lost 5 bases, with 15 bases between them. Germline CDR1 DFQATT, CDR2 SNEGSKA (reference sequence). The length of the CDR3 is 14 residues.

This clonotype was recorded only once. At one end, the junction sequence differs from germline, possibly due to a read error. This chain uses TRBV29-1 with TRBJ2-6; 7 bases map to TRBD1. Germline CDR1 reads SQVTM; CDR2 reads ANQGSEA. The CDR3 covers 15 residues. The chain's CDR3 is CSVLITGAGASVLTF. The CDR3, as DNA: TGCAGCGTTCTTATTACAGGGGCTGGGGCCAGCGTCCTGACTTTC.

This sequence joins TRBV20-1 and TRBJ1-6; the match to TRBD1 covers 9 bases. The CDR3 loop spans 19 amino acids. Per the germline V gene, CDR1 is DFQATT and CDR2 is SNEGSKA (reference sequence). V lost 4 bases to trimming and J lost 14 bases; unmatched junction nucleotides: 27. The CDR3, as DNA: TGCAGTGCTACGGTTAGGGGGACAGGGCCAAGCTCCTATAATCCATCCCTCCACTTT. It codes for CSATVRGTGPSSYNPSLHF.

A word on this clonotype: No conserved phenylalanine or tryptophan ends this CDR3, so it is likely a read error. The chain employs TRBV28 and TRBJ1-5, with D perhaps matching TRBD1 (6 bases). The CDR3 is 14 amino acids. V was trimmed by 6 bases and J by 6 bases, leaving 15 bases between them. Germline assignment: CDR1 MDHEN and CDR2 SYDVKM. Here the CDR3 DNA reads TGTGCCAGCAGAATAGGGGGGAATAGTCAGCCCCAGCATTAT. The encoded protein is CASRIGGNSQPQHY.

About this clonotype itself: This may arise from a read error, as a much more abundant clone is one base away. CDR3 loop: CSVGDRGHGEAFF. The CDR3 coding sequence is TGCAGCGTAGGGGACAGGGGGCATGGTGAAGCTTTCTTT. V gene TRBV29-1 combines with J gene TRBJ1-1; 12 bases line up with TRBD1. Trimming removed 6 bases from V and 7 bases from J; junction bases left unmatched: 6. Per the germline V gene, CDR1 is SQVTM and CDR2 is ANQGSEA. The CDR3 consists of 13 residues.

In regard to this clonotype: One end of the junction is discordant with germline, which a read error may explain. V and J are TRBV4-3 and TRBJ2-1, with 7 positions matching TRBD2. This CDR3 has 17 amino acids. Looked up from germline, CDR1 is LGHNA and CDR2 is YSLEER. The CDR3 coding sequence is TGCGTCAGCAGCCAAGAGGCTAGCGGAAGCTCCTATAATGAGCAGTTCTTC. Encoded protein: CVSSQEASGSSYNEQFF.